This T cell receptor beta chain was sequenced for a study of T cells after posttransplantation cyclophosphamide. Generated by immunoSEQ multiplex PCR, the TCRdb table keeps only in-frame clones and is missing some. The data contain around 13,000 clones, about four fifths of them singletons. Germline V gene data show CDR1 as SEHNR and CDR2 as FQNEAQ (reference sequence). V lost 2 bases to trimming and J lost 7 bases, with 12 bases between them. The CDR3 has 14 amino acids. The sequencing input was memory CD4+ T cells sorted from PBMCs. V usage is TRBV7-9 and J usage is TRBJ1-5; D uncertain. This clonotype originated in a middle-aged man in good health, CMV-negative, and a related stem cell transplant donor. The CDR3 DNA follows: TGTGCCAGCAGCTTAAACGGGGAGGGACAGCCCCAGCATTTT. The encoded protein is CASSLNGEGQPQHF.